This T cell receptor beta chain was captured in a study of blood T cell repertoires in COVID-19. The V gene lost 4 bases and the J gene lost 4 bases, with 19 bases spanning the gap. Looked up from germline, CDR1 is LGHNA and CDR2 is YNFKEQ. This CDR3 comprises 16 residues. Data came from immunoSEQ multiplex PCR; TCRdb stores just in-frame clones and leaves some out. Of 200,000 to 250,000 clones listed, more than 75% are singletons. This clonotype was sampled from an elderly woman with COVID-19, enrolled during active disease. The rearrangement links TRBV4-2 to TRBJ1-2; weak D call: TRBD1 (5 bases). Sequencing used peripheral blood. CDR3 in amino acids: CASSPGRGEGIYGYTF. The CDR3 region has the DNA TGTGCCAGCAGCCCAGGGCGCGGGGAAGGGATCTATGGCTACACCTTC.